This TCR beta chain was recovered during a study of CD8 T cells in Susac syndrome. RNA was extracted with the RNeasy kit, and a quantity of about 0.45 to 1 ug was reverse transcribed using random hexamers. TCRdb re-called the immunoSEQ multiplex PCR reads through MiXCR, storing one row per CDR3 protein. The table includes 100,000 to 150,000 distinct CDR3 sequences, about 94% detected once. CD8+ and CD4+ blood T cells underwent TCR beta sequencing. The control participants were healthy donors, and these controls were matched with respect to both age and sex. Sequencing input: CD4+ T cells from PBMCs. The TCR originated in a human donor in good health.

CDR3 residues: CASSRVAWSTEAFF. As DNA, the CDR3 is TGTGCCAGCTCGCGCGTGGCATGGAGCACTGAAGCTTTCTTT. V is TRBV2 and J is TRBJ1-1; no firm D call. V lost 8 bases and J lost 4, with 17 bases in between. CDR1 and CDR2 from the germline V gene are SNHLY and FYNNEI. This CDR3 has 14 amino acids.